This TCR beta chain stems from a study of beta chain features in type 1 diabetes. Study-wide results and caveats: In patients and controls equally, PCR might favor templates that are shorter.

There was one heparinised blood draw per donor, averaging roughly 100 mL. Researchers reported sorting CD4+ naive, central memory, regulatory and stem cell-like memory cells via CD45RO/CCR7/CD25/CD127/CD95/CD27. The germline CDR1 and CDR2 sequences are SNHLY and FYNNEI. The V segment lost 6 bases and the J segment 4 bases; nucleotides outside the gene matches: 7. This CDR3 contains 15 residues. About this clone itself: The target antigen is unknown.

All of the isolated RNA was reverse transcribed, so expressed TCRB transcripts were sequenced. Profiled with immunoSEQ multiplex PCR; TCRdb holds only in-frame clones, not every one. The sample shows 240,000 or so clones, 68% of them seen only once. The sequencing sample was made of naive CD4+ T cells from blood. This TCR came from a young man in good health. The rearrangement links TRBV2 to TRBJ2-1; 9 bases line up with TRBD1. As DNA, the CDR3 is TGTGCCAGCAGCGTAGACAGGGGGGAATACAATGAGCAGTTCTTC. This encodes CASSVDRGEYNEQFF.